Listed below are T cell receptor beta chains from one sample, sequenced in a study of T cell repertoires in cytomegalovirus infection. TCRdb ran MiXCR on the reads and lists one entry per CDR3 protein. Of 250,000 or so distinct CDR3 sequences in the sample, around 15% were seen once. Specimen: CD8+ T cells from PBMCs. These receptors were taken from a human donor in good health (CMV status not recorded). Some clones in this sample may be carry-over from other donors' samples. The CDR3 runs from the conserved cysteine through the conserved F or W. A D gene is named only where the DNA matches it firmly. Clone size appears in some rows only: once, few, many, or a class for an expanded clone.

V	size	J	D	DNA	CDR3
TRBV6-2/TRBV6-3	once	TRBJ1-1	TRBD1	TGTGCCAGCAGCAGTACCGGGACAGGGGGGCAAATGAACACTGAAGCTTTCTTT	CASSSTGTGGQMNTEAFF
TRBV27	few	TRBJ2-1	-	TGTGCCAGCAGTCGCGACAGGGACTACTACAATGAGCAGTTCTTC	CASSRDRDYYNEQFF
TRBV4-2	-	TRBJ1-1	TRBD1	TGTGCCAGCAGTCAGAACGGACAGGGGAACACTGAAGCTTTCTTT	CASSQNGQGNTEAFF
TRBV28	-	TRBJ2-1	-	TGTGCCAGCAGTTTAAGCCTGTACAATGAGCAGTTCTTC	CASSLSLYNEQFF
TRBV6-2/TRBV6-3	many	TRBJ2-7	-	TGTGCCAGCAGTTACGAGGCAGGACCCTACGAGCAGTACTTC	CASSYEAGPYEQYF
TRBV3-1	few	TRBJ2-7	-	TGTGCCAGCAGCCAAGCTAACAGAATTTACGAGCAGTACTTC	CASSQANRIYEQYF
TRBV6-6	-	TRBJ2-7	TRBD1	TGTGCCAGCAGTTACACCGGACAGGCTTCCGAGCAGTACTTC	CASSYTGQASEQYF
TRBV6-5	-	TRBJ2-3	TRBD1	TGTGCCAGCAGTTACCGGGACAGGTCTTCTAGCACAGATACGCAGTATTTT	CASSYRDRSSSTDTQYF
TRBV7-9	-	TRBJ2-5	-	TGTGCCAGCAGCTCCTCTTCCCGTAGGGCGGGTCAAGAGACCCAGTACTTC	CASSSSSRRAGQETQYF
TRBV7-9	many	TRBJ2-7	-	TGTGCCAGCAGCCAGCTAACCCGTGGGCCCGAGGGGCTCTACGAGCAGTACTTC	CASSQLTRGPEGLYEQYF
TRBV5-5	-	TRBJ2-2	-	TGTGCCAGCAGCCCCACCGCGGCCGAGCTGTTTTTT	CASSPTAAELFF
TRBV12-3/TRBV12-4	-	TRBJ1-4	-	TGTGCCAGCAGGTCCCCGGGTTCGACTAATGAAAAACTGTTTTTT	CASRSPGSTNEKLFF
TRBV5-4	few	TRBJ2-3	TRBD2	TGTGCCAGCAGCAGGGGACTAGCGGGCCCCAGCACAGATACGCAGTATTTT	CASSRGLAGPSTDTQYF
TRBV5-6	-	TRBJ1-1	-	TGTGCCAGCAGCTTGGTTAGTCAGACAAACACTGAAGCTTTCTTT	CASSLVSQTNTEAFF
TRBV5-4	-	TRBJ1-1	TRBD1	TGTGCCAGCAGCTCACCGGGGCAGGGGGTCACTGAAGCTTTCTTT	CASSSPGQGVTEAFF
TRBV2	-	TRBJ2-7	TRBD1	TGTGCCAGCTTGACAGGGCGCGAGCAGTACTTC	CASLTGREQYF
TRBV20-1	few	TRBJ1-1	TRBD1	TGCAGTGCCCAAACGGGACAGGGGACTGAAGCTTTCTTT	CSAQTGQGTEAFF
TRBV7-9	few	TRBJ1-6	-	TGTGCCAGCAGCTTAGATTCCCCGGTCTATAATTCACCCCTCCACTTT	CASSLDSPVYNSPLHF
TRBV25-1	few	TRBJ2-1	-	TGTGCCAGCAGTCCGGGTCCCGCTGAGCAGTTCTTC	CASSPGPAEQFF
TRBV7-8	many	TRBJ1-1	-	TGTGCCAGCAGCTCTGCCGAAGTAGAAGCTTTCTTT	CASSSAEVEAFF
TRBV5-4	few	TRBJ2-5	TRBD2	TGTGCCAGCAGCCAACGACTAGCGGGGGGGCGAGAGACCCAGTACTTC	CASSQRLAGGRETQYF
TRBV7-9	many	TRBJ1-1	-	TGTGCCAGCAGCATCAGGTACACTGAAGCTTTCTTT	CASSIRYTEAFF
TRBV7-2	many	TRBJ1-3	TRBD1	TGTGCCAGCAGCTTAGCGACAGGGGGCTCTGGAAACACCATATATTTT	CASSLATGGSGNTIYF
TRBV7-9	few	TRBJ2-7	TRBD1	TGTGCCAGCAGCATCACAGGGGGCTACGAGCAGTACTTC	CASSITGGYEQYF
TRBV5-6	-	TRBJ1-1	-	TGTGCCAGCAGCGTGACCGGGACCTCCAAAGCTTTCTTT	CASSVTGTSKAFF
TRBV2	few	TRBJ1-3	-	TGTGCCAGCAGCTCAAGACATCTCTCTGGAAACACCATATATTTT	CASSSRHLSGNTIYF
TRBV28	many	TRBJ1-5	-	TGTGCCAGCAGTTTCCCCTCGGATCAGCCCCAGCATTTT	CASSFPSDQPQHF
TRBV20-1	-	TRBJ2-1	-	TGCAGTGCTACCTCCGGTAAAAGCTCCTACAATGAGCAGTTCTTC	CSATSGKSSYNEQFF
TRBV7-2	many	TRBJ1-5	TRBD1	TGTGCCAGCAGCTTAGTCGGGCAGGGGGCGAATCAGCCCCAGCATTTT	CASSLVGQGANQPQHF
TRBV19	few	TRBJ2-7	-	TGTGCCAGTAGTATAGAAGGACCAGATTACGAGCAGTACTTC	CASSIEGPDYEQYF
TRBV7-9	few	TRBJ2-1	TRBD2	TGTGCCAGCAGCTTAGAACTAGCGGGGGGGCACAATGAGCAGTTCTTC	CASSLELAGGHNEQFF
TRBV6-2/TRBV6-3	many	TRBJ2-3	TRBD2	TGTGCCAGCAGTTCATTAGCGGGGGGCGCCGCAGATACGCAGTATTTT	CASSSLAGGAADTQYF
TRBV13	-	TRBJ2-1	-	TGTGCCAGCAGCTTATCGGGGTTTAATGAGCAGTTCTTC	CASSLSGFNEQFF
TRBV20-1	-	TRBJ2-3	TRBD2	TGCAGTGCTCTACCGGGACTAGCGGGGGAGGAGGATACGCAGTATTTT	CSALPGLAGEEDTQYF
TRBV6-5	-	TRBJ1-1	-	TGTGCCAGCAGTTCGATCCCCCCTGGAACTGAAGCTTTCTTT	CASSSIPPGTEAFF